The 16 T cell receptor beta chains below come from one sample, sequenced in a study of cytomegalovirus exposure and HLA in healthy donors. The PCR employed 60 Vbeta primers together with 13 Jbeta primers. The table came from immunoSEQ multiplex PCR; TCRdb's copy has only in-frame clones and leaves some out. The sample records 130,000 to 150,000 clones, around two thirds being singletons. The sample was PBMCs. The receptors come from a woman between 18 and 29 years old in good health and CMV-seronegative.

J is TRBJ2-6 and V is TRBV7-9; tentative D call: TRBD2 (6 bases). The germline CDR1 and CDR2 sequences are SEHNR and FQNEAQ (reference sequence). The CDR3 runs to 15 residues. V lost 2 bases to trimming and J lost 2 bases, with 7 bases between them. The CDR3 is CASSLRGAGANVLTF. The CDR3 DNA follows: TGTGCCAGCAGCTTACGCGGGGCTGGGGCCAACGTCCTGACTTTC.

The V and J genes are TRBV7-9 and TRBJ1-1; D remains ambiguous. The CDR3 length is 11 residues. In germline, CDR1 is SEHNR, CDR2 FQNEAQ (reference sequence). V dropped 5 bases and J dropped 3 bases, with 4 bases sitting between them. The CDR3 DNA reads as TGTGCCAGCAGCCTCGACACTGAAGCTTTCTTT. Translated, it gives CASSLDTEAFF. Full variable domain (remainder filled in from reference TRBV7-9 and TRBJ1-1): DTGVSQNPRHKITKRGQNVTFRCDPISEHNRLYWYRQTLGQGPEFLTYFQNEAQLEKSRLLSDRFSAERPKGSFSTLEIQRTEQGDSAMYLCASSLDTEAFFGQGTRLTVV.

The chain couples TRBV9 to TRBJ1-5; tentatively, D is TRBD1 (6 bases). Germline V gene lookup returns CDR1 SGDLS and CDR2 YYNGEE. The CDR3 has 13 residues. Trimming cost V 3 bases and J 9 bases, with 13 bases left between them. CDR3 in DNA: TGTGCCAGCAGCGACAGGGCCAGTGGGCCCCAGCATTTT. Translating gives CASSDRASGPQHF.

V and J are TRBV6-5 and TRBJ1-2; D is undetermined. Germline assignment: CDR1 MNHEY and CDR2 SVGAGI. This CDR3 spans 14 amino acids. The V gene lost 6 bases and the J gene lost 8 bases, with 19 bases spanning the gap. The CDR3 DNA reads as TGTGCCAGCAGCCCAAATCCGGACTCGGGGGGCTACACCTTC. As protein: CASSPNPDSGGYTF.

The genes are TRBV2 and TRBJ2-5; D gene uncertain. The CDR3 spans 15 residues. V dropped 7 bases and J dropped 0 bases, with 15 bases sitting between them. Germline V gene sequence: CDR1 SNHLY, CDR2 FYNNEI. The CDR3 loop reads CASISIGVYQETQYF. In DNA, the CDR3 is TGTGCCAGCATAAGTATCGGTGTGTACCAAGAGACCCAGTACTTC.

The chain recombines TRBV27 with TRBJ1-1; 7 bases match TRBD1. The CDR3 has 17 amino acids. V lost 3 bases and J lost 1; bases outside the gene matches: 11. Germline-derived CDR1 and CDR2 are MNHEY and SMNVEV (reference sequence). The CDR3 coding sequence is TGTGCCAGCAGTTTTCATTGGCAGGGGGAAACGAACACTGAAGCTTTCTTT. Translated: CASSFHWQGETNTEAFF.

The V and J genes are TRBV7-9 and TRBJ2-1; 11 nucleotides match TRBD2. Germline V CDR1 and CDR2: SEHNR, FQNEAQ (reference sequence). Trimming removed 5 bases from V and 5 bases from J; junction bases left unmatched: 5. The CDR3 contains 15 residues. CDR3 coding DNA: TGTGCCAGCAGCCCGGGACTAGCGGAGAACAATGAGCAGTTCTTC. Encoded protein: CASSPGLAENNEQFF. Variable domain in full (rest from reference TRBV7-9 and TRBJ2-1): DTGVSQNPRHKITKRGQNVTFRCDPISEHNRLYWYRQTLGQGPEFLTYFQNEAQLEKSRLLSDRFSAERPKGSFSTLEIQRTEQGDSAMYLCASSPGLAENNEQFFGPGTRLTVL.

The J gene is TRBJ1-1, the V gene TRBV5-1; TRBD1 might be the D (5 bases). This CDR3 is built from 14 residues. The V gene lost 4 bases and the J gene lost 0 bases, with 10 bases spanning the gap. Germline CDR1 SGHRS, CDR2 YFSETQ. The CDR3: CASSQQAVNTEAFF. The CDR3 DNA follows: TGCGCCAGCAGCCAACAGGCGGTGAACACTGAAGCTTTCTTT.

This sequence joins TRBV4-2 and TRBJ1-6; 7 bases are shared with TRBD1. The trim removed 0 bases at V and 6 bases at J, leaving 5 bases unmatched. The CDR3 is 16 residues long. The V gene's germline CDR1 is LGHNA and CDR2 YNFKEQ. The CDR3 spells CASSQDRNRGNSPLHF. The DNA for the CDR3 is TGTGCCAGCAGCCAAGATCGGAACAGGGGTAATTCACCCCTCCACTTT.

V is TRBV4-3 and J is TRBJ2-6; TRBD1 agrees at 7 bases. The V gene end was trimmed by 4 bases and the J gene end by 4 bases; junction bases not matched to a gene: 4. There are 15 residues in the CDR3. Germline V gene sequence: CDR1 LGHNA, CDR2 YSLEER. As DNA, the CDR3 is TGCGCCAGCAGCCTTGGACAGGCGGGGGCCAACGTCCTGACTTTC. Its protein is CASSLGQAGANVLTF.

The rearrangement links TRBV5-1 to TRBJ2-2, with 9 bases identical to TRBD2. V lost 2 bases, J lost 6 bases, and 2 bases stayed unmatched. Germline V gives CDR1 SGHRS, CDR2 YFSETQ. CDR3 length: 14 amino acids. Written as DNA, the CDR3 is TGCGCCAGCAGCTTTGCGGGGGGGCCCGGGGAGCTGTTTTTT. This translates into CASSFAGGPGELFF.

The chain joins TRBV25-1 to TRBJ1-2; 10 positions agree with TRBD1. CDR1 MGHDK and CDR2 SYGVNS come from the germline V gene. V lost 6 bases and J lost 0; bases outside the gene matches: 7. This CDR3 has 16 residues. The CDR3 nucleotides are TGTGCCAGCAGCGCCCCCGGGACAGGGGCTAACTATGGCTACACCTTC. Protein: CASSAPGTGANYGYTF.

This sequence joins TRBV7-3 and TRBJ1-2; D possibly corresponds to TRBD1 (6 bases). CDR1 and CDR2 (germline): SGHTA, FQGTGA. CDR3 length equals 12 residues. Between the trimmed V and J ends, which lost 5 bases and 10 bases, there was a span of 14 bases. In DNA, the CDR3 is TGTGCCAGCAGCCACACAGGGCACGTCTACACCTTC. Protein: CASSHTGHVYTF. The variable domain in full, with the rest retrieved from reference TRBV7-3 and TRBJ1-2, is GAGVSQTPSNKVTEKGKYVELRCDPISGHTALYWYRQSLGQGPEFLIYFQGTGAADDSGLPNDRFFAVRPEGSVSTLKIQRTERGDSAVYLCASSHTGHVYTFGSGTRLTVV.

This clone has just one count. The chain uses TRBV7-6 and TRBJ2-3; 9 bases are shared with TRBD2. The CDR3 totals 18 residues. V gave up 1 base and J gave up 4 bases; unmatched junction bases: 12. Germline V gene data show CDR1 as SGHVS and CDR2 as FNYEAQ. The CDR3 DNA follows: TGTGCCAGCAGCTTAGGAGATACTAGCGGGTTTAGCGCAGATACGCAGTATTTT. Amino acid sequence: CASSLGDTSGFSADTQYF.

The V and J genes are TRBV28 and TRBJ1-6; the match to TRBD1 covers 9 bases. Per the germline V gene, CDR1 is MDHEN and CDR2 is SYDVKM. The CDR3 is made up of 15 amino acids. Unmatched junction bases numbered 6, after V lost 2 bases and J lost 10 bases. CDR3 nucleotide sequence: TGTGCCAGCAGTTTAGGGACAGGGAAAAACTCACCCCTCCACTTT. Amino acids: CASSLGTGKNSPLHF.

The chain is built from TRBV6-5 and TRBJ2-7; tentative D call: TRBD1 (6 bases). The CDR3 has 14 amino acids. The germline V and J ends were trimmed by 2 bases and 2 bases, with 10 bases remaining between them. Germline V CDR1 and CDR2: MNHEY, SVGAGI. The CDR3 region is CASSYLTGTYEQYF. CDR3 in DNA: TGTGCCAGCAGTTACCTTACAGGGACCTACGAGCAGTACTTC.